The next 14 T cell receptor beta chains were all read from a single sample in a study of spatial heterogeneity in lung cancer. Time point defined: sample taken at primary tumor resection. TCRdb itself ran the 5' RACE reads through MiXCR, one entry per CDR3 protein. Altogether approximately 40,000 distinct CDR3 sequences are present, under 7.5% being singletons, with the ten largest covering roughly 45%. The starting material was PBMCs, obtained at surgery. Every receptor here comes from a female donor with early-stage non-small cell lung cancer.

This clonotype showed up just a few times. J is TRBJ2-5 and V is TRBV7-3; D remains unclear. Trimming left V 5 bases short and J 7 bases short, with 14 bases between. The CDR3 consists of 13 residues. Germline CDR1 SGHTA, CDR2 FQGTGA. Here the CDR3 reads CASSPGPTGTQYF. CDR3 DNA: TGTGCCAGCAGCCCGGGCCCCACCGGGACCCAGTACTTC. The whole variable domain, remainder taken from reference TRBV7-3 and TRBJ2-5, is GAGVSQTPSNKVTEKGKYVELRCDPISGHTALYWYRQSLGQGPEFLIYFQGTGAADDSGLPNDRFFAVRPEGSVSTLKIQRTERGDSAVYLCASSPGPTGTQYFGPGTRLLVL.

Many counts were recorded for this clonotype. This chain uses TRBV12-3 or TRBV12-4 with TRBJ2-3; a weak D match, TRBD2 (6 bases). V was pared by 6 bases and J by 6 bases, with 22 bases between. This CDR3 comprises 16 residues. CDR3 sequence reads: CASRLAGGGFDDTQYF. The CDR3 DNA reads as TGTGCCAGCAGGCTCGCGGGTGGGGGGTTTGACGATACGCAGTATTTT.

With regard to this clonotype: A read error is possible here, since a much larger clone lies one base away. This sequence joins TRBV6-1 and TRBJ2-5, with 7 bases matching TRBD1. The germline gives CDR1 MNHNS, CDR2 SASEGT. CDR3 length: 14 residues. The CDR3 nucleotides read TGTGCCAGCAGTGAAGGGGACAGCAGAGAGACCCGGTACTTC. Translated: CASSEGDSRETRYF.

At least ten counts were recorded for this clonotype. This chain joins TRBV29-1 and TRBJ1-2, with D perhaps TRBD1 (5 bases). Germline-derived CDR1 and CDR2 are SQVTM and ANQGSEA. With 6 bases removed from V and 8 bases from J, the gap between germline ends came to 19 bases. CDR3 size: 13 residues. CDR3 region: CSVGGIQGVGYTF. The CDR3 DNA sequence: TGCAGCGTGGGGGGTATCCAGGGTGTCGGCTACACCTTC.

This clonotype was picked up many times. The chain is built from TRBV29-1 and TRBJ1-1; D is perhaps TRBD1 (5 bases). CDR3 length: 12 amino acids. Trimming removed 6 bases at V and 4 bases at J, with 12 bases between. Germline CDR1 reads SQVTM; CDR2 reads ANQGSEA. The CDR3: CSVGRGSTEAFF. CDR3 DNA sequence: TGCAGCGTCGGAAGGGGAAGCACTGAAGCTTTCTTT.

This clonotype was seen a handful of times. The chain couples TRBV27 to TRBJ2-1; tentatively, D is TRBD2 (6 bases). The V gene lost 5 bases and the J gene lost 1 base, with 12 bases spanning the gap. Germline CDR1 is MNHEY and CDR2 is SMNVEV (reference sequence). This CDR3 comprises 15 residues. CDR3 sequence reads: CASSVTSLSYNEQFF. In DNA, the CDR3 is TGTGCCAGCAGTGTCACTAGCTTATCCTACAATGAGCAGTTCTTC.

This clonotype was seen a handful of times. The chain links TRBV28 to TRBJ2-1; a possible D gene is TRBD2 (5 bases). The CDR3 is 14 amino acids. V lost 1 base to trimming and J lost 7 bases, with 11 bases between them. The germline V gene encodes CDR1 MDHEN and CDR2 SYDVKM. The CDR3: CASSLSSGFNEQFF. For the CDR3, the DNA is TGTGCCAGCAGTTTATCGTCGGGGTTTAATGAGCAGTTCTTC.

This clonotype occurred a few times. The chain links TRBV3-1 to TRBJ1-2; D remains unclear. V lost 2 bases and J lost 8, with 12 bases in between. The CDR3 runs to 13 residues. The germline V gene has CDR1 LGHDT and CDR2 YNNKEL (reference sequence). CDR3 nucleotides: TGTGCCAGCAGCCAAAGGCGCATGCGAGGCTACACCTTC. Encoded protein: CASSQRRMRGYTF.

Turning to this clonotype: This may be a read error: a much more frequent sequence differs by one nucleotide. V usage is TRBV5-6 and J usage is TRBJ2-7, with TRBD2 matching 14 bases. CDR1 and CDR2 from the germline V gene are SGHDT and YYEEEE. The CDR3 is 14 amino acids. With V trimmed by 4 bases and J by 6 bases, 3 bases remained unmatched. CDR3 nucleotides: TGTGCCAGCAGCCGGGGACTAGCGGGGGCCGAGCAGTACTTC. The encoded protein is CASSRGLAGAEQYF.

There are many counts of this clonotype. V and J are TRBV20-1 and TRBJ1-5; 8 bases are a match to TRBD1. Germline V gene lookup returns CDR1 DFQATT and CDR2 SNEGSKA (reference sequence). The ends lost 2 bases at V and 8 bases at J; junction bases unmatched: 11. The CDR3 runs to 15 residues. The CDR3 loop reads CSARPAGQGNKPQHF. As DNA, the CDR3 is TGCAGTGCTAGACCGGCTGGACAGGGAAATAAGCCCCAGCATTTT.

This clonotype appeared many times. The chain employs TRBV7-2 and TRBJ1-6; D is unclear. CDR3 length: 13 residues. Germline CDR1 SGHTA, CDR2 FQGNSA. Trimming took off 1 base at V and 4 bases at J, with 2 bases between the two ends. The CDR3 DNA sequence: TGTGCCAGCAGCTTAGGTTATAATTCACCCCTCCACTTT. Translation gives CASSLGYNSPLHF.

The genes are TRBV6-1 and TRBJ2-5; 7 bases align to TRBD1. Per the germline V gene, CDR1 is MNHNS and CDR2 is SASEGT. J lost 5 bases, V lost 3 bases, and 6 bases had no gene match. This CDR3 has 14 amino acids. The CDR3 here is CASSEGQNVETQYF. CDR3 in DNA: TGTGCCAGCAGTGAGGGACAGAACGTCGAGACCCAGTACTTC.

This clonotype was recorded many times. The CDR3 bases are TGCGCCAGCGGAACTAGCGGGGGAAATACAGATACGCAGTATTTT. It encodes CASGTSGGNTDTQYF. V is TRBV5-1 and J is TRBJ2-3; 11 nucleotides match TRBD2. The length of the CDR3 is 15 residues. Germline values: CDR1 SGHRS, CDR2 YFSETQ. With 7 bases clipped from V and 3 bases from J, the junction kept 7 bases outside the gene matches. Combining the CDR3 with reference TRBV5-1 and TRBJ2-3 gives the whole variable domain KAGVTQTPRYLIKTRGQQVTLSCSPISGHRSVSWYQQTPGQGLQFLFEYFSETQRNKGNFPGRFSGRQFSNSRSEMNVSTLELGDSALYLCASGTSGGNTDTQYFGPGTRLTVL.

This clonotype was detected ten times or more. V gene TRBV5-1 combines with J gene TRBJ1-6; 8 bases match TRBD1. V lost 0 bases and J lost 7; bases outside the gene matches: 3. This CDR3 is 15 amino acids long. CDR1 and CDR2 from the germline V gene are SGHRS and YFSETQ. The CDR3 protein is CASSLVQGANSPLHF. In nucleotides, the CDR3 is TGCGCCAGCAGCTTGGTGCAGGGGGCCAATTCACCCCTCCACTTT. The whole variable domain, remainder taken from reference TRBV5-1 and TRBJ1-6, is KAGVTQTPRYLIKTRGQQVTLSCSPISGHRSVSWYQQTPGQGLQFLFEYFSETQRNKGNFPGRFSGRQFSNSRSEMNVSTLELGDSALYLCASSLVQGANSPLHFGNGTRLTVT.